Below, one T cell receptor (beta chain) is given with its context. Its specific antigen is unknown. This specimen comes from a study of T cells expressing NK-cell markers (dated by TCRdb to 2020 to 2022). Looking at the study overall: Seven to nine donors provided sorted CD3+CD56+NKG2C+, CD3+CD56+NKG2C- and CD3+CD56-NKG2C+ T-cell subsets, whose TCR beta-chain repertoires were profiled. Seven of the eight sequenced donors were HCMV-seropositive and one was HCMV-seronegative. The eight sequenced donors were randomly selected healthy volunteers, three men and five women. Sequencing of the libraries produced 2 x 150 bp reads on Illumina HiSeq 2000/2500, MiSeq or NextSeq. Study-wide findings and limitations: In six donors, the dominant CD3+CD56+NKG2C+ clonotypes were among the top 10 CD8+ clonotypes and accounted for roughly 1.0-8% of CD8+ T cells. Whether the expanded NKG2C-expressing T cell clones were specific for HCMV antigens was left unclear. Those dominant clonotypes were again the most abundant among CD3+CD56-NKG2C+ cells in a few donors, at roughly 28.3-65%.

TCRdb records Illumina HiSeq 2000 as the sequencer. TCR beta cDNA libraries were made by 5'RACE template switching that added a universal primer site and unique molecular identifiers. cDNA synthesis was primed from the TCR beta constant segment and was followed by two successive PCR amplification steps. In the source study's methods: MIGEC was used to demultiplex reads and group the reads by UMI, and MiTCR was used to assemble and quantify clonotypes. To exclude erroneous sequences, any TCR cDNA sequence not supported by at least two reads was discarded. The tcR package was used for downstream repertoire analysis, and clonotypes were matched between fractions using CDR3 nucleotide sequence together with V segment. VDJmatch was used to annotate antigen specificity against VDJdb, with one amino acid substitution in CDR3 permitted. Through TCRdb reprocessing, the reads give one entry per CDR3 protein sequence; DNA is omitted. TCRdb's processing, not the authors' own work, is the source of the V and J calls. The table kept for this sample lists around 470,000 distinct CDR3 sequences. The ten largest clones take up around 1.4% of the sample.

For CDR1 and CDR2, the germline V gene lists MGHDK and SYGVNS. The CDR3 covers 14 residues, taking in both the cysteine and the phenylalanine. No DNA appears here. To determine HCMV serostatus, a commercial ELISA kit was used to detect HCMV-specific IgG in serum. Peripheral blood mononuclear cells were isolated from blood by Ficoll density gradient centrifugation. Recombination linked TRBV25-1 to TRBJ1-4. The sequenced sample was blood T cells: a sorted CD56 or NKG2C T cell subset, CD4+ or CD8+ T cells, or bulk PBMC T cells (not recorded which). This receptor was identified in a woman in her fifties or sixties in good health. Donor details come from another sample of the same person, matched by shared clones. The CDR3 reads CASNGEISNEKLFF.